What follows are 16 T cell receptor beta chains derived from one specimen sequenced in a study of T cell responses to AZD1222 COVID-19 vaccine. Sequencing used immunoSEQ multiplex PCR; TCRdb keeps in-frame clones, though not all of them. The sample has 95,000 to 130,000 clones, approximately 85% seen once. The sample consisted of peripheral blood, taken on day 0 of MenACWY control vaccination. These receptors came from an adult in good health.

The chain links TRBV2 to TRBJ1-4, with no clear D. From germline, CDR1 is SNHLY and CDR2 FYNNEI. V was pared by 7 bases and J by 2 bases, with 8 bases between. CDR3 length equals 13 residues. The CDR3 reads CASKRGTNEKLFF. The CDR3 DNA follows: TGTGCCAGCAAGCGAGGGACTAATGAAAAACTGTTTTTT.

The CDR3 sequence: CASSPPGRGDASPLHF. In DNA, the CDR3 is TGTGCCAGCTCACCCCCGGGACGGGGGGACGCATCACCCCTCCACTTT. The chain links TRBV18 to TRBJ1-6; a possible D gene is TRBD1 (5 bases). Germline V gene lookup returns CDR1 KGHSH and CDR2 LQKENI. Trimming took 3 bases from V and 10 from J, leaving 19 bases between them. The CDR3 extends over 16 amino acids.

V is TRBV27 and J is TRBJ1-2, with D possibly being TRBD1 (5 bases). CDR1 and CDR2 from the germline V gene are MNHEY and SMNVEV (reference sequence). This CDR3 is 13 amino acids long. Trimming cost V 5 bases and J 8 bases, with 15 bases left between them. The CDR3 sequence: CASSPDWGEGYTF. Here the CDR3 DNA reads TGTGCCAGCAGTCCCGATTGGGGGGAGGGCTACACCTTC.

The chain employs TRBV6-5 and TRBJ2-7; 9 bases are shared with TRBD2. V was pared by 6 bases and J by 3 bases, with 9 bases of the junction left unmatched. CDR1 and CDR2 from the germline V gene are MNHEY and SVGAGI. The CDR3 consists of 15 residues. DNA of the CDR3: TGTGCCAGCAGCCGTACTAGCGGGCGACGCTACGAGCAGTACTTC. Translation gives CASSRTSGRRYEQYF.

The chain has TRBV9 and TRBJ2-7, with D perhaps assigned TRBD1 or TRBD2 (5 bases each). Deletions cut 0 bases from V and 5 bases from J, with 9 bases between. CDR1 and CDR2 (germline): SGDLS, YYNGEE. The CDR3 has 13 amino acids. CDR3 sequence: CASSVGGFNEQYF. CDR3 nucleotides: TGTGCCAGCAGCGTAGGGGGGTTTAACGAGCAGTACTTC.

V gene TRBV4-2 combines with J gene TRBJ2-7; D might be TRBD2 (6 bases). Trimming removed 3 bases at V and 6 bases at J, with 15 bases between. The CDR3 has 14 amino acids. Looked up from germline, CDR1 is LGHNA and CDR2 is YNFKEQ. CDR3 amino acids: CASSHLHDGGEQYF. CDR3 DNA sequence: TGTGCCAGCAGCCATTTACACGACGGGGGCGAGCAGTACTTC.

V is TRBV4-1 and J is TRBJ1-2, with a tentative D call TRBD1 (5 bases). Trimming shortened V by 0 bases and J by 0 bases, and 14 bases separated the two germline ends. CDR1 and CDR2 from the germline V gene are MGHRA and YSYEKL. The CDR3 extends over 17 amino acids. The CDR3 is CASSQEQGLLANYGYTF. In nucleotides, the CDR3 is TGCGCCAGCAGCCAAGAGCAGGGCCTCCTAGCTAACTATGGCTACACCTTC.

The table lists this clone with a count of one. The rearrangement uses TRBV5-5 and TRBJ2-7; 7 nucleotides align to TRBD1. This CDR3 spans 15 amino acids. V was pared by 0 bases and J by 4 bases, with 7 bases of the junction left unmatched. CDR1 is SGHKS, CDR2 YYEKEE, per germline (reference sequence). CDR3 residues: CASSLAPGQQYEQYF. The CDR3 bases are TGTGCCAGCAGCTTGGCCCCGGGACAGCAATACGAGCAGTACTTC.

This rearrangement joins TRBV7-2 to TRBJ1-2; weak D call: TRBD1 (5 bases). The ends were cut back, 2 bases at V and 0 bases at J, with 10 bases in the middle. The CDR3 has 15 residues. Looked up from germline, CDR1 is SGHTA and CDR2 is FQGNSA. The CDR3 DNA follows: TGTGCCAGCAGCTTACAGGGCCGGACTAACTATGGCTACACCTTC. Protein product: CASSLQGRTNYGYTF.

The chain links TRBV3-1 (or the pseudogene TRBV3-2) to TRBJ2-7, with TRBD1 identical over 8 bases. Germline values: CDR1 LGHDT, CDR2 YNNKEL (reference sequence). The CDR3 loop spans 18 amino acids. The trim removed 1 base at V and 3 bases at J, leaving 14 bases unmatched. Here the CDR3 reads CASSQGIAGGPPLYEQYF. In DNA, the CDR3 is TGTGCCAGCAGCCAAGGGATCGCAGGGGGCCCTCCCCTCTACGAGCAGTACTTC.

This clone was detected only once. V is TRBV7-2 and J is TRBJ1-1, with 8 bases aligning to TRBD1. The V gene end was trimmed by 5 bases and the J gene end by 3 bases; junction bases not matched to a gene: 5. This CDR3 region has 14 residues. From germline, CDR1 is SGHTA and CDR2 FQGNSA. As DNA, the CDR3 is TGTGCCAGCAGCACAGGACAGGGTCACACTGAAGCTTTCTTT. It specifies CASSTGQGHTEAFF. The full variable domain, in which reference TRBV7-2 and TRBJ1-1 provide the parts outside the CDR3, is GAGVSQSPSNKVTEKGKDVELRCDPISGHTALYWYRQSLGQGLEFLIYFQGNSAPDKSGLPSDRFSAERTGGSVSTLTIQRTQQEDSAVYLCASSTGQGHTEAFFGQGTRLTVV.

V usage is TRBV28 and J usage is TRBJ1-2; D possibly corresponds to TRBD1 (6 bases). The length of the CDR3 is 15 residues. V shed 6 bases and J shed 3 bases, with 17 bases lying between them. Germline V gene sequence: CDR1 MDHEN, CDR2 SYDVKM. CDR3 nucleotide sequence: TGTGCCAGCAGGGGGGCAGATCGCCCCCACTATGGCTACACCTTC. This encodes CASRGADRPHYGYTF.

Here the CDR3 DNA reads TGTGCCAGCGAGACAGGGAGAAACGAGCAGTACTTC. It translates to CASETGRNEQYF. The V and J genes are TRBV21-1 and TRBJ2-7; the table gives TRBD1 as D, unverified against the DNA. TRBV21-1 is an annotated pseudogene. The CDR3 spans 12 residues.

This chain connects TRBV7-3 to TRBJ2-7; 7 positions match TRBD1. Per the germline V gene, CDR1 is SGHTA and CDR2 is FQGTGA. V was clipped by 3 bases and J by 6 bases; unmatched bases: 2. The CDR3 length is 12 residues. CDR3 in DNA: TGTGCCAGCAGCTTCACAGGGGCCGAGCAGTACTTC. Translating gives CASSFTGAEQYF.

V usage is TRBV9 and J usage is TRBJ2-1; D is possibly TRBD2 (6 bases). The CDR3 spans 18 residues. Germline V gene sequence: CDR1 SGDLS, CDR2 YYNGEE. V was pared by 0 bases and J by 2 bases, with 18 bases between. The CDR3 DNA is TGTGCCAGCAGCGTAGAGTGGGGGGAGGCTACCGCCTACAATGAGCAGTTCTTC. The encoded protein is CASSVEWGEATAYNEQFF.

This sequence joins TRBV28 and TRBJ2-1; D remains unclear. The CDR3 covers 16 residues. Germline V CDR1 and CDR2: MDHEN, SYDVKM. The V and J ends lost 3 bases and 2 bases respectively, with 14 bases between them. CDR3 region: CASSFLLKQTYNEQFF. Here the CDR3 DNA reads TGTGCCAGCAGTTTTCTCTTGAAACAAACCTACAATGAGCAGTTCTTC.